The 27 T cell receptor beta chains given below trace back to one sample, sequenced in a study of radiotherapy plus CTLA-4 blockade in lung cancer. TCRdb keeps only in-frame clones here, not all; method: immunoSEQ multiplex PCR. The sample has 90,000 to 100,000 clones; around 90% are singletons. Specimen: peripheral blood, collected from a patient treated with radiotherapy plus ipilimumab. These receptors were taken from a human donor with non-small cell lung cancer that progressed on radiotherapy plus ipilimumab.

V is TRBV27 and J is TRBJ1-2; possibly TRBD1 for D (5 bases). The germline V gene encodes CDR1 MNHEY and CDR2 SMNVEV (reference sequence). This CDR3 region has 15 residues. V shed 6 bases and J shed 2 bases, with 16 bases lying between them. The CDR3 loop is CASRDWDGLNYGYTF. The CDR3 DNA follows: TGTGCCAGCAGAGATTGGGACGGATTAAACTATGGCTACACCTTC.

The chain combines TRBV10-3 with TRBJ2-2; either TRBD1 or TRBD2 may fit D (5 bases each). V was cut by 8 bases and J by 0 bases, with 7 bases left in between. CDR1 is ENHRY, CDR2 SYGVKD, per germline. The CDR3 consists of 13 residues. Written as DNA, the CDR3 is TGTGCCATCGAGGGGCCGAACACCGGGGAGCTGTTTTTT. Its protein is CAIEGPNTGELFF.

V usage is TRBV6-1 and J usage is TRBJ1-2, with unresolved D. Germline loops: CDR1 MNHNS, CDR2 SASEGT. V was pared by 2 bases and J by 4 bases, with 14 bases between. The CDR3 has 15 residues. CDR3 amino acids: CASSERLNPGYGYTF. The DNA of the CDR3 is TGTGCCAGCAGTGAAAGGCTTAACCCCGGCTATGGCTACACCTTC.

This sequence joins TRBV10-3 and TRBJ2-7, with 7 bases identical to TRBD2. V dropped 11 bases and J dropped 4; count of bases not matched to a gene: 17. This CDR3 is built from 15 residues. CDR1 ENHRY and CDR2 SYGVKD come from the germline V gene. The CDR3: CASRVGTTGRYEQYF. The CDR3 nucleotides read TGTGCCTCCAGGGTTGGGACTACCGGCCGTTACGAGCAGTACTTC.

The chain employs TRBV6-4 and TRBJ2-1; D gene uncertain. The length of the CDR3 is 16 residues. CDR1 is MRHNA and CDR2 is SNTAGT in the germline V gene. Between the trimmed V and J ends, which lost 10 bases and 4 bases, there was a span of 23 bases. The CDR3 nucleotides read TGTGCCATGCCGGTGACCAGCGCCTCCTCTTACAATGAGCAGTTCTTC. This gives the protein CAMPVTSASSYNEQFF.

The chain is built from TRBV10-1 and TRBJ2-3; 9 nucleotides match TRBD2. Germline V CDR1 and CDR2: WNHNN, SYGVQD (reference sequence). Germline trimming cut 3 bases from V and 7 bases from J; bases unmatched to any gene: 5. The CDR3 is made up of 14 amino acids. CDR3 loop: CASSDNLAGNTQYF. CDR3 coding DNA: TGCGCCAGCAGTGATAACCTAGCGGGAAATACGCAGTATTTT.

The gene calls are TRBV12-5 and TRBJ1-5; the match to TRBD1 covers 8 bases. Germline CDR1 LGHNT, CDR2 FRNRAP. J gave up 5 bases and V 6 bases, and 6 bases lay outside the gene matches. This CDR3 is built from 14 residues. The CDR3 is CASGLGQGDQPQHF. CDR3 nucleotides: TGTGCTAGTGGACTCGGACAGGGAGATCAGCCCCAGCATTTT.

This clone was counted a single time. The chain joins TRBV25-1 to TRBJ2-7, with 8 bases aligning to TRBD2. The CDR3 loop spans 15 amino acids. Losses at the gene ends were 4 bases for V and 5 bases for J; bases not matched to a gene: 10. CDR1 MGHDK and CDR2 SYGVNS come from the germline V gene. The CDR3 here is CASSARGPGGNEQYF. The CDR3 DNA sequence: TGTGCCAGCAGTGCGAGAGGGCCGGGAGGGAACGAGCAGTACTTC.

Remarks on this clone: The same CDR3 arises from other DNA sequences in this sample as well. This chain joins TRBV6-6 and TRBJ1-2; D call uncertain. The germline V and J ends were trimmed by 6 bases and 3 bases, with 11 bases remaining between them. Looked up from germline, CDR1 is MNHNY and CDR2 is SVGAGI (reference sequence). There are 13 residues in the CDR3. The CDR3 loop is CASSPRTDYGYTF. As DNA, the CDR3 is TGTGCCAGCAGCCCCCGGACGGACTATGGCTACACCTTC.

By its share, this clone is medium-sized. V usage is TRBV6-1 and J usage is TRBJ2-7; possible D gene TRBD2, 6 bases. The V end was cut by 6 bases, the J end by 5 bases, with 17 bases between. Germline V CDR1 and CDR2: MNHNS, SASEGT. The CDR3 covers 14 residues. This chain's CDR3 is CASRKREQINEQYF. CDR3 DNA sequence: TGTGCCAGCAGAAAACGGGAGCAAATCAACGAGCAGTACTTC.

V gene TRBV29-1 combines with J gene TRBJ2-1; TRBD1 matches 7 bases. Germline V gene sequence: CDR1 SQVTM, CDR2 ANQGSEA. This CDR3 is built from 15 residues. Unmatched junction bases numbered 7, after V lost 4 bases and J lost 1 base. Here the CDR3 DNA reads TGCAGCGTTGGATCGACAGGGTCATCCTACAATGAGCAGTTCTTC. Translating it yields CSVGSTGSSYNEQFF.

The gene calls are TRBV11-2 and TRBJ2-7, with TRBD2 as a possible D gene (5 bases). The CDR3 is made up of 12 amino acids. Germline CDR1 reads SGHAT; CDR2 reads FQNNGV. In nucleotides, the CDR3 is TGTGGAAGCTCGGGGATGGAGTACGAGCAGTACTTC. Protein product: CGSSGMEYEQYF.

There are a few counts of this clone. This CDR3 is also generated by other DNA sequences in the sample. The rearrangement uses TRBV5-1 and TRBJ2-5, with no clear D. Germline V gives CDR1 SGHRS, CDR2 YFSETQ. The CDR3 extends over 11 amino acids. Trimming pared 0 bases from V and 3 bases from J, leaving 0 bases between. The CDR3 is CASSLEETQYF. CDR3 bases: TGCGCCAGCAGCTTGGAAGAGACCCAGTACTTC. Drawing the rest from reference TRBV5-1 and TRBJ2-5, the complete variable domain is KAGVTQTPRYLIKTRGQQVTLSCSPISGHRSVSWYQQTPGQGLQFLFEYFSETQRNKGNFPGRFSGRQFSNSRSEMNVSTLELGDSALYLCASSLEETQYFGPGTRLLVL.

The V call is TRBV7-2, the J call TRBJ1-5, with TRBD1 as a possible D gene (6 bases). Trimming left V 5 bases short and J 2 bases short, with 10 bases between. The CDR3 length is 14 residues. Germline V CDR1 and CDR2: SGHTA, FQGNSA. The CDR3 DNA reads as TGTGCCAGCAGCCCCCGACAGGGCAATCAGCCCCAGCATTTT. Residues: CASSPRQGNQPQHF.

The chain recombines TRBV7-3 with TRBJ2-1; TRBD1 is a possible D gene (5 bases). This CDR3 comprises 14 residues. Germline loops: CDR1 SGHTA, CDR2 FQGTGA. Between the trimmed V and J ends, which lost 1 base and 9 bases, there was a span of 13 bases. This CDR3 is CASSLRGPESEQFF. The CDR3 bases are TGTGCCAGCAGCTTAAGGGGCCCAGAGAGTGAGCAGTTCTTC.

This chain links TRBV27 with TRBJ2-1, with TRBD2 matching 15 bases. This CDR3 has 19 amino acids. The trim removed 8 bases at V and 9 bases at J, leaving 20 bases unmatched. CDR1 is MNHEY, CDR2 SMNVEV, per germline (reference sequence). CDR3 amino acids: CASAIRRTSGRASTGEQFF. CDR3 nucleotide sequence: TGTGCCAGCGCAATCCGACGGACTAGCGGGAGGGCCTCCACGGGTGAGCAGTTCTTC.

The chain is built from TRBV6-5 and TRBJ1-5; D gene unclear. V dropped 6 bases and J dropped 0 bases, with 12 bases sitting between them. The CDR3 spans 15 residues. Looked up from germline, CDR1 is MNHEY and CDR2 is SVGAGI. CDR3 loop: CASRPVEGSNQPQHF. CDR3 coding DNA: TGTGCCAGCAGGCCCGTAGAGGGTAGCAATCAGCCCCAGCATTTT.

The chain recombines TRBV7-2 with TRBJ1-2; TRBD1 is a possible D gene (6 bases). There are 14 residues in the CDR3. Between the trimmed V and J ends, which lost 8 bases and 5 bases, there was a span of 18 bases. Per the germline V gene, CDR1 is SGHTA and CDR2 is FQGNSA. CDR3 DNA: TGTGCCAGCCGACAGGCGGGGGCGGGGTATGGCTACACCTTC. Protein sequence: CASRQAGAGYGYTF.

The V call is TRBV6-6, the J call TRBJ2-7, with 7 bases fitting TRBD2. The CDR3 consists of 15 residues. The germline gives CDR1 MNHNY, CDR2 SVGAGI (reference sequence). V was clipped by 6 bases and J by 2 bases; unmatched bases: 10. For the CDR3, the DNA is TGTGCCAGCAGCCCCCAGCGGGATATCACCTACGAGCAGTACTTC. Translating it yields CASSPQRDITYEQYF.

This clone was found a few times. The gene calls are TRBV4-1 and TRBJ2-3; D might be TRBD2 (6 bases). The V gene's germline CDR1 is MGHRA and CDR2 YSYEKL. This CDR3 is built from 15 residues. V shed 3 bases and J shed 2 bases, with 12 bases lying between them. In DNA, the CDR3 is TGCGCCAGCAGCCAGCCGAGGCGGGACACAGATACGCAGTATTTT. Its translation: CASSQPRRDTDTQYF.

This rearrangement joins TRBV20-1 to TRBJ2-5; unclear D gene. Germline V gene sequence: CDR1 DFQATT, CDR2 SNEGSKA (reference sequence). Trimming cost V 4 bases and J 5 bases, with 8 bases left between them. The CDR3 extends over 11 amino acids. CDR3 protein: CSATPGETQYF. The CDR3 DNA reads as TGCAGTGCTACCCCCGGGGAGACCCAGTACTTC.

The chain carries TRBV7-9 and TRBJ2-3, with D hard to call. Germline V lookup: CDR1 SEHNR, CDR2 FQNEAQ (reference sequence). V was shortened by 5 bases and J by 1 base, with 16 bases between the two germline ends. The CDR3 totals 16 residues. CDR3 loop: CASSAVGAPGTDTQYF. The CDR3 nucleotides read TGTGCCAGCAGCGCCGTCGGAGCCCCGGGCACAGATACGCAGTATTTT.

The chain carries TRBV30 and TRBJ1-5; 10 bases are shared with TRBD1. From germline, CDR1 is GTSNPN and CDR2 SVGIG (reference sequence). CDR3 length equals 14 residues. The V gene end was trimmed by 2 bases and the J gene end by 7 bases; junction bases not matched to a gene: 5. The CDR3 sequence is CAWSRTGGKQPQHF. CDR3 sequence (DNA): TGTGCCTGGAGTCGGACAGGGGGAAAACAGCCCCAGCATTTT.

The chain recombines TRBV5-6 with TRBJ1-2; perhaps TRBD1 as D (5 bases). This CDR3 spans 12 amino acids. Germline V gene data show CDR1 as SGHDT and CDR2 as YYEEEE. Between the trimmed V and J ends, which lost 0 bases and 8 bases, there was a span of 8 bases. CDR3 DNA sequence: TGTGCCAGCAGCTTGGTAGGGGCCGGCTACACCTTC. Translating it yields CASSLVGAGYTF. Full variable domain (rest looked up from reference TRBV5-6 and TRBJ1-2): DAGVTQSPTHLIKTRGQQVTLRCSPKSGHDTVSWYQQALGQGPQFIFQYYEEEERQRGNFPDRFSGHQFPNYSSELNVNALLLGDSALYLCASSLVGAGYTFGSGTRLTVV.

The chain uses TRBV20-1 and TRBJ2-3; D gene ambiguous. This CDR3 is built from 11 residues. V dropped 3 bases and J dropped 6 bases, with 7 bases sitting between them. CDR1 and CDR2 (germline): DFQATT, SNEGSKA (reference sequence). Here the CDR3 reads CSASGPDTQYF. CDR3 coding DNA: TGCAGTGCTAGCGGCCCCGATACGCAGTATTTT.

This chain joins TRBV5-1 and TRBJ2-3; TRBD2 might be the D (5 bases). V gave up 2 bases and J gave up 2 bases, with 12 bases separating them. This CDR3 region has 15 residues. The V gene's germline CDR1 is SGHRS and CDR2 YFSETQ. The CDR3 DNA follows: TGCGCCAGCAGCTTCGGACTGGCGTACACAGATACGCAGTATTTT. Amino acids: CASSFGLAYTDTQYF.

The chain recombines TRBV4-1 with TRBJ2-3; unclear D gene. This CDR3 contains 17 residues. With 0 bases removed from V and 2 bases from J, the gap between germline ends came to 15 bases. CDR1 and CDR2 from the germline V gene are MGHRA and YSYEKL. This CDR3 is CASSQDYATSYTDTQYF. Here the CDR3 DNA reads TGCGCCAGCAGCCAAGATTATGCGACTTCTTACACAGATACGCAGTATTTT.